The entry below describes one T cell receptor beta chain. What it binds is not known. Germline V gene lookup returns CDR1 SGHTS and CDR2 YDEGEE. The CDR3 loop spans 14 amino acids. The germline V and J ends were trimmed by 6 bases and 3 bases, with 15 bases remaining between them. Repertoires were generated with immunoSEQ multiplex PCR, while TCRdb's copy carries only in-frame clones and drops some. Of around 62,000 clones in the sample, 74% were seen once. This entry comes from a study of vaccination effects on CD4 cells after COVID-19. Whole-study context: Relative to the second dose, post-vaccine samples were obtained a median of 72 days later.

Following culture for nine to ten days, CD4+ T cells were isolated. Either the mRNA-1273 or the BNT162b2 vaccine was given to participants as two doses. The healthy vaccine recipients, who had no prior SARS-CoV-2 infection, showed negative nucleocapsid antibodies. The chain combines TRBV5-8 with TRBJ2-5; D is perhaps TRBD1 (6 bases). This material consisted of CD4+ T cells from PBMCs cultured without peptide, taken after COVID-19 vaccination. The TCR was taken from a human donor who received a COVID-19 vaccine. The CDR3 here is CASTPGQREETQYF. The CDR3 DNA is TGTGCCAGCACCCCTGGACAGCGCGAAGAGACCCAGTACTTC.